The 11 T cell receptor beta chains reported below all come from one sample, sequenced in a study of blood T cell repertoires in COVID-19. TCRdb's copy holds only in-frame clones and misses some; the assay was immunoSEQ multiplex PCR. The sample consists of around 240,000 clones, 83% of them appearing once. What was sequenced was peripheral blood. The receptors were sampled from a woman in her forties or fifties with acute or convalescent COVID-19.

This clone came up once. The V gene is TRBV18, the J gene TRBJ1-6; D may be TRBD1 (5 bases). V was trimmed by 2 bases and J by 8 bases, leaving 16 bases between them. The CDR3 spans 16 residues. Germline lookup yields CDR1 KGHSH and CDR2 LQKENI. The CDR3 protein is CASSPRRQGTDSPLHF. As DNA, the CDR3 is TGTGCCAGCTCACCAAGGCGTCAGGGCACAGATTCACCCCTCCACTTT.

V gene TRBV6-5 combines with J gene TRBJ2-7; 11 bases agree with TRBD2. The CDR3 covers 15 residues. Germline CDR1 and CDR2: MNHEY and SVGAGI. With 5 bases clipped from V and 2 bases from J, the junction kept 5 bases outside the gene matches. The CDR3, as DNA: TGTGCCAGCAGTACGACTAGCGGGACGGCCTACGAGCAGTACTTC. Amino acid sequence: CASSTTSGTAYEQYF.

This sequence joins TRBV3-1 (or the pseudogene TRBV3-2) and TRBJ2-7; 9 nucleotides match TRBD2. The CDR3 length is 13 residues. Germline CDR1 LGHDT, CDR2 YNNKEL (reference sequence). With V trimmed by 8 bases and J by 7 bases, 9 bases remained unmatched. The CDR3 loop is CASGASGIGEQYF. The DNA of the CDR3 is TGTGCCAGCGGGGCTAGCGGGATTGGAGAGCAGTACTTC.

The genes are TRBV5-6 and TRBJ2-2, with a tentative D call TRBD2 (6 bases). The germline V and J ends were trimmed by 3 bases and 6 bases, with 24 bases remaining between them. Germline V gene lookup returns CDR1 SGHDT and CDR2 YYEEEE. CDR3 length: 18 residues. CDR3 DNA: TGTGCCAGCAGCTCGGGCCCATACAGGAGGGCCGTCGCCGGGGAGCTGTTTTTT. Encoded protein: CASSSGPYRRAVAGELFF.

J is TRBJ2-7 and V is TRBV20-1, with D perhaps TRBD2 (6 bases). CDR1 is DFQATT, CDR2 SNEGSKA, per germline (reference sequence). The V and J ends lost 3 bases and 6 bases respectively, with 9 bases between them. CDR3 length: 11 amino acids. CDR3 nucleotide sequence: TGCAGTGCTAGCGGAGGGTCCGAGCAGTACTTC. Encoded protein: CSASGGSEQYF.

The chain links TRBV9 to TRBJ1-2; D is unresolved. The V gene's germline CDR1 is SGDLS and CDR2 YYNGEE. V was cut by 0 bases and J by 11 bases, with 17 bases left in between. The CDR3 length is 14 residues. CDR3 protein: CASSVVEGGLWYTF. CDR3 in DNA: TGTGCCAGCAGCGTAGTGGAGGGAGGCCTTTGGTACACCTTC. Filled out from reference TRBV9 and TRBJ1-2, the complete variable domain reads DSGVTQTPKHLITATGQRVTLRCSPRSGDLSVYWYQQSLDQGLQFLIQYYNGEERAKGNILERFSAQQFPDLHSELNLSSLELGDSALYFCASSVVEGGLWYTFGSGTRLTVV.

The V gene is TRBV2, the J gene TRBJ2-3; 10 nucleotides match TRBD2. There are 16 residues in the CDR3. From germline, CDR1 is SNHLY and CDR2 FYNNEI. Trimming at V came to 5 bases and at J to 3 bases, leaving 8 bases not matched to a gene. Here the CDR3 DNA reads TGTGCCAGCAGTCACTATACTAGCGGGAAAACAGATACGCAGTATTTT. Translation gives CASSHYTSGKTDTQYF.

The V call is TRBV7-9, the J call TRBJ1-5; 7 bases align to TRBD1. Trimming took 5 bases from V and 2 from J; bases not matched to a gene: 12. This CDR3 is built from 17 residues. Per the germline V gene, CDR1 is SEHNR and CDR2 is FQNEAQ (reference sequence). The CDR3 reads CASSDASRGLGNQPQHF. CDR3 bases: TGTGCCAGCAGCGACGCCTCCAGGGGGTTGGGCAATCAGCCCCAGCATTTT.

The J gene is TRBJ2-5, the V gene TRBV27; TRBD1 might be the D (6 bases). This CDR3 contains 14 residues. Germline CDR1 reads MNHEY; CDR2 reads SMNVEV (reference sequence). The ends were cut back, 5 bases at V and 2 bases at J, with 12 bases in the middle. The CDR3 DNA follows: TGTGCCAGCAGTCTATACACAGGGCAAGAGACCCAGTACTTC. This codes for CASSLYTGQETQYF.

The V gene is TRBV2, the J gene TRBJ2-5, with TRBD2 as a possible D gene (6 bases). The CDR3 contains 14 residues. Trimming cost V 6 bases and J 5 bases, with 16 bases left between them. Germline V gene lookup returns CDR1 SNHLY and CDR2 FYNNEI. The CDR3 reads CASSPGLRAETQYF. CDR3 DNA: TGTGCCAGCAGCCCGGGACTCCGGGCGGAGACCCAGTACTTC.

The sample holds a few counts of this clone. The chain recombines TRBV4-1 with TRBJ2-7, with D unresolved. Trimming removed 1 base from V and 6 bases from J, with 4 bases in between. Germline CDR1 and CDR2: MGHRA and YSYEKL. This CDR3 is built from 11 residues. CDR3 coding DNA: TGCGCCAGCAGCCAAGCGTCCGAGCAGTACTTC. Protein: CASSQASEQYF.